Listed here is a single T cell receptor beta chain. This record belongs to a study of blood T cell repertoires in COVID-19. Study summary: The United States, Italy and Spain were the sources of the acute and convalescent COVID-19 samples. T cells, B-cell-depleted T cells, or PBMCs provided the cDNA or gDNA that served as material.

The authors' processing: Estimated nucleated cell counts came from reference gene primer amplification. Only in-frame clones appear in the TCRdb table, and some are missing; sequencing was by immunoSEQ multiplex PCR. V and J calls and clone size follow that table, whereas D and trimming were derived from the DNA. The data show 200,000 to 300,000 clones, with 65% to 85% seen just once and over 4.5% held by the top ten. The CDR3 has 13 residues. From germline, CDR1 is SEHNR and CDR2 FQNEAQ (reference sequence). Deletions cut 7 bases from V and 3 bases from J, with 13 bases between. The sample taken for sequencing was peripheral blood. This chain connects TRBV7-9 to TRBJ2-7; D is unresolved. The receptor's source is a human donor in a cohort sampled during active COVID-19. CDR3 in amino acids: CASTPKSGYEQYF. The CDR3 DNA follows: TGTGCCAGCACCCCAAAGAGTGGCTACGAGCAGTACTTC.